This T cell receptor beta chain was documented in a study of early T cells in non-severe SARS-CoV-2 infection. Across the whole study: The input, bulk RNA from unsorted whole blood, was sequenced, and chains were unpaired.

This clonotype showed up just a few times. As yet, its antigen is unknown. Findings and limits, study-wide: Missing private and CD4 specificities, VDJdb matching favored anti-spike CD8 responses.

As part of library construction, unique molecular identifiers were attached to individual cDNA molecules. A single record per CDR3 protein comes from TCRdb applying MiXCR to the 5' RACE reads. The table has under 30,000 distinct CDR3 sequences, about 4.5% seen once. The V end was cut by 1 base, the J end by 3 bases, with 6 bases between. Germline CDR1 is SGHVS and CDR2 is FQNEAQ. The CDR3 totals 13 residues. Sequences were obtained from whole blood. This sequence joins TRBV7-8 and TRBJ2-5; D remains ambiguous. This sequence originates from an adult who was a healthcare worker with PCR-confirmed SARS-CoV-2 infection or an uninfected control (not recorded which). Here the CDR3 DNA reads TGTGCCAGCAGCTTAGGCTTAGAAGAGACCCAGTACTTC. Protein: CASSLGLEETQYF.